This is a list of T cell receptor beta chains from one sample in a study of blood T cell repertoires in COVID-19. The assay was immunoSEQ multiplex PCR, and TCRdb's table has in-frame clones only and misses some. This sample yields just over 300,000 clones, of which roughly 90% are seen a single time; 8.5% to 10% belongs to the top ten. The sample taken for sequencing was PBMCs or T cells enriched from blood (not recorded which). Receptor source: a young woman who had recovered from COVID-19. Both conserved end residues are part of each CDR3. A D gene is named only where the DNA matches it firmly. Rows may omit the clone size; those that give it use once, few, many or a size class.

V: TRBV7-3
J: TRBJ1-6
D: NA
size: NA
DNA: TGTGCCAGCAGCTTAATAGGGGCCGATAATTCACCCCTCCACTTT
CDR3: CASSLIGADNSPLHF

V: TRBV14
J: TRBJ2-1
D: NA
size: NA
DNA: TGTGCCAGCAGCCCTCTGGTGTCGCCGAGCTCCTACAATGAGCAGTTCTTC
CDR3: CASSPLVSPSSYNEQFF

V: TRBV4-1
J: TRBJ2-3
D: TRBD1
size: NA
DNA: TGCGCCAGCAGCCTTCAGGGGGCATCGCAGTATTTT
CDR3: CASSLQGASQYF

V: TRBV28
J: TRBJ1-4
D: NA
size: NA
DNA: TGTGCCAGCAGTTTATTGGGGCAGGGCTATGAAAAACTGTTTTTT
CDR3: CASSLLGQGYEKLFF

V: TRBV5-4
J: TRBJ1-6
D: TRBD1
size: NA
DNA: TGTGCCAGCAGCCTAGGACAGGGCGGCGGTAATAATTCACCCCTCCACTTT
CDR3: CASSLGQGGGNNSPLHF

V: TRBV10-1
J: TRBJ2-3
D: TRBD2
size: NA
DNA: TGCGCCAGCAGTGAGACCCGGACTAGCGGGGGAAGCACAGATACGCAGTATTTT
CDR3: CASSETRTSGGSTDTQYF

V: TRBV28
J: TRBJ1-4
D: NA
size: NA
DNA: TGTGCCAGCAGTTTTGACAGTCCTAATGAAAAACTGTTTTTT
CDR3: CASSFDSPNEKLFF

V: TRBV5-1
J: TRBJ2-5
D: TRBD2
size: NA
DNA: TGCGCCAGCAGCTTCGGAGCGGGAGGGCCGACGGAGACCCAGTACTTC
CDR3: CASSFGAGGPTETQYF

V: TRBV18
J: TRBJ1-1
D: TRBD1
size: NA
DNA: TGTGCCAGCTCACCAACCGGCAGGGGGTCCACTGAAGCTTTCTTT
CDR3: CASSPTGRGSTEAFF

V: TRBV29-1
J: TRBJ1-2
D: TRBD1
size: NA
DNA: TGCAGCGACCTAGACAGGGTCTATGGCTACACCTTC
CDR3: CSDLDRVYGYTF

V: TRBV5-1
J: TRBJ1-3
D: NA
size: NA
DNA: TGCGCCAGCAGCCTCGACTCCACTGGAAACACCATATATTTT
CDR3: CASSLDSTGNTIYF

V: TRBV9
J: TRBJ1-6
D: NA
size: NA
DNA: TGTGCCAGCAGCGTTACAGGGATACAGGATAATTCACCCCTCCACTTT
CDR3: CASSVTGIQDNSPLHF

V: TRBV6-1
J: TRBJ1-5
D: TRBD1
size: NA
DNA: TGTGCCAGCAGTGAAAAGACAGGGGAAGGTCAGCCCCAGCATTTT
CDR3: CASSEKTGEGQPQHF

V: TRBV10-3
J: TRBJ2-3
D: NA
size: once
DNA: TGTGCCATCTCGGGGGCGGGGGTGGCAACAGATACGCAGTATTTT
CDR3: CAISGAGVATDTQYF

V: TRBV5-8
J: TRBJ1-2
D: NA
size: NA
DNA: TGTGCCAGCAGCTTGTTCGGTAGTAACTATGGCTACACCTTC
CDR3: CASSLFGSNYGYTF

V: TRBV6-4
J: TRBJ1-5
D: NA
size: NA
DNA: TGTGCCAGCAGCGTCAGGGAGGGGGAGATTAGCAATCAGCCCCAGCATTTT
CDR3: CASSVREGEISNQPQHF

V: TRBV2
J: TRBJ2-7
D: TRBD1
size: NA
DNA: TGTGCCAGCAGTGAAGGGTTAGGGGGCTTCTACGAGCAGTACTTC
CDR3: CASSEGLGGFYEQYF

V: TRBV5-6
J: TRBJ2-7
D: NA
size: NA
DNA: TGTGCCAGCAGCTTGGGGGACAATGGCTACGAGCAGTACTTC
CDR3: CASSLGDNGYEQYF

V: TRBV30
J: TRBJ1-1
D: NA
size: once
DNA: TGTGCCTGGAGCCCTTTAAGACTGACCGGAGCTTTCTTT
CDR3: CAWSPLRLTGAFF

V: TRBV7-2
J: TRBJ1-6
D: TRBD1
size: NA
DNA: TGTGCCAGCAGCTCCCTCGCGGGGACAGGAGTTGGGACACCCCTCCACTTT
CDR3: CASSSLAGTGVGTPLHF

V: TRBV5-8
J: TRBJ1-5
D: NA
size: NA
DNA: TGTGCCAGCAGGAACAGGCGGAGGGGCAATCAGCCCCAGCATTTT
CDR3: CASRNRRRGNQPQHF

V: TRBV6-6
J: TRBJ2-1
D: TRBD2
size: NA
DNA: TGTGCCAGCAGTTCCTCGGGGACTAGACTGGGGAATGAGCAGTTCTTC
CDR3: CASSSSGTRLGNEQFF

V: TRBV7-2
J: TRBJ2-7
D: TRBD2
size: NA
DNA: TGTGCCAGCAGCCCCAGTCCTAGCGGGAAGAGCAATCCGAAGCAGTACTTC
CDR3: CASSPSPSGKSNPKQYF

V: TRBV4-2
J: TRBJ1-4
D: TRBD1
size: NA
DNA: TGTGCCAGCAGCCACAGGACAGGGGGGATGTCTGATGAAAAACTGTTTTTT
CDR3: CASSHRTGGMSDEKLFF

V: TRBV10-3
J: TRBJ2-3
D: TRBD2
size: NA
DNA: TGTGCCATCAGTGATACTAGCGGCCACACAGATACGCAGTATTTT
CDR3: CAISDTSGHTDTQYF

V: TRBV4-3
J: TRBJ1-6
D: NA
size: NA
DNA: TGCGCCAGCAGTCGGGGGTTACACTCACCCCTCCACTTT
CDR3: CASSRGLHSPLHF

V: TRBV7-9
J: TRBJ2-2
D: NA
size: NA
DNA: TGTGCCAGCAGCAGGGGACAGAACACCGGGGAGCTGTTTTTT
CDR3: CASSRGQNTGELFF

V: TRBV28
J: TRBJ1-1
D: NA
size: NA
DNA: TGTGCCACCGTTAACACTGAAGCTTTCTTT
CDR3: CATVNTEAFF

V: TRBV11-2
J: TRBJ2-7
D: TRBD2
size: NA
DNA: TGTGCCAGCAGCTTAGATACTAGCGGGAAAAACGAGCAGTACTTC
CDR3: CASSLDTSGKNEQYF

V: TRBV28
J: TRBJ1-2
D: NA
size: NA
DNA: TGTGCCAGCAGTTTAAGCCAGGACTATGGCTACACCTTC
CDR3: CASSLSQDYGYTF

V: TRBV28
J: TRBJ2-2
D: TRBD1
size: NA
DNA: TGTGCCAGCAAGGGGACAGGGAAGCCCGGGGAGCTGTTTTTT
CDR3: CASKGTGKPGELFF

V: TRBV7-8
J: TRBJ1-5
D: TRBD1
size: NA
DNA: TGTGCCAGCAGCTTAGTTGTCGAGACAGGGGGTAGTCAGCCCCAGCATTTT
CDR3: CASSLVVETGGSQPQHF

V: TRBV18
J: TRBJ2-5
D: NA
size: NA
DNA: TGTGCCAGCTCACCAGGACAGAAAGAGACCCAGTACTTC
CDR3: CASSPGQKETQYF

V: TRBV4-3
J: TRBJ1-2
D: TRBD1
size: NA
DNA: TGCGCCAGCAGCCATCAACAGGGGCATGGCTACACCTTC
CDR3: CASSHQQGHGYTF

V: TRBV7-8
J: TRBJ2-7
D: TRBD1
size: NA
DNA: TGTGCCAGCAGCCCCGGACAGGGGGCGCAATACGAGCAGTACTTC
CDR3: CASSPGQGAQYEQYF

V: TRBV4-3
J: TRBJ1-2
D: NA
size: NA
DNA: TGCGCCAGCAGCCAAGATGCTTGGCTCTATGGCTACACCTTC
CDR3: CASSQDAWLYGYTF

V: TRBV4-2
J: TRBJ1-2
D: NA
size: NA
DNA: TGTGCCAGCAGCCAAGCTGGGTTCGCAGGGTATACCTTC
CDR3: CASSQAGFAGYTF